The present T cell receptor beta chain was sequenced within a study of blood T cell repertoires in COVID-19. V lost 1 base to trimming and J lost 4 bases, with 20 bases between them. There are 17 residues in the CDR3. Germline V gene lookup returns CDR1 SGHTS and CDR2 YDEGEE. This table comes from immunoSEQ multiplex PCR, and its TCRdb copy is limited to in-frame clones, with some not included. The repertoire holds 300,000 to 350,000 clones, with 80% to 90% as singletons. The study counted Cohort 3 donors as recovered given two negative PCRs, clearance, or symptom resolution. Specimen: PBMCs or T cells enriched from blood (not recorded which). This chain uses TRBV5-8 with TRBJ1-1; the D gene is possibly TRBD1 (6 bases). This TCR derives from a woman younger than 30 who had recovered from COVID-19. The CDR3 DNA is TGTGCCAGCAGCTTGTGGGGAGGGGGACGGAGGGGCACTGAAGCTTTCTTT. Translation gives CASSLWGGGRRGTEAFF.